This TCR beta chain is from a study of blood T cell repertoires in COVID-19. About the research overall: Researchers got acute and convalescent COVID-19 samples from the United States, Italy and Spain. PBMCs, B-cell-depleted T cells, or T cells were the source of the cDNA or gDNA that made up the material.

This clone was seen a single time. The CDR3 contains 13 residues. With 7 bases clipped from V and 1 base from J, the junction kept 2 bases outside the gene matches. From germline, CDR1 is SQVTM and CDR2 ANQGSEA. Authors' data handling: Estimation of nucleated cell counts relied on the amplification of reference gene primers. Clones were sequenced by immunoSEQ multiplex PCR, and TCRdb holds only the in-frame ones, with some missing. That table furnishes V, J and clone size, whereas the DNA furnished D and trimming. Among about 50,000 clones listed, 84% were seen once. This receptor was identified in a man aged 55-75 years with acute or convalescent COVID-19. This chain connects TRBV29-1 to TRBJ1-5; 9 nucleotides line up with TRBD1. Sequencing input: peripheral blood. CDR3 sequence reads: CSAQGASNQPQHF. In DNA form, the CDR3 reads TGCAGCGCACAGGGGGCGAGCAATCAGCCCCAGCATTTT.